The TCR beta chain described here comes from a study of T cells in Graves' hyperthyroidism and ophthalmopathy. Looking at the study overall: Specimen type is peripheral blood, collected at initial diagnosis prior to any treatment.

CDR3 length: 12 residues. The V and J ends lost 2 bases and 13 bases respectively, with 13 bases between them. Germline values: CDR1 SGHRS, CDR2 YFSETQ. This clonotype was recorded only once. From RNA transcripts, TCR beta CDR3 regions were amplified. During a first-round RT-PCR of the TCR CDR3, the HTBI primer set was used. TCRdb itself ran the multiplex PCR reads through MiXCR, one entry per CDR3 protein. The sample records about 740,000 distinct CDR3 sequences, 12% to 15% being singletons. Each patient was aged 18 to 65 and had newly diagnosed hyperthyroidism of under 2 months' duration. Exclusions: uncontrolled infection, other autoimmune disease, pregnancy, lactation. PBMCs were obtained from 10 ml fresh peripheral blood.

The chain carries TRBV5-1 and TRBJ2-1; D remains unclear. The sequence was obtained from a woman aged 18-29 years with Graves' hyperthyroidism. Sequencing input: blood. The CDR3: CASSFELPSQFF. As DNA, the CDR3 is TGCGCCAGCAGCTTCGAACTTCCCTCACAGTTCTTC.